A single T cell receptor (beta chain) is shown here with its context. Its antigen is unknown. The repertoire was sequenced with immunoSEQ multiplex PCR; TCRdb's copy has only in-frame clones and lacks some. Of some 150,000 clones detected, roughly nine tenths appear once; the ten largest clones hold less than 3.5%. CDR1 is SQVTM and CDR2 is ANQGSEA in the germline V gene. The V end lost 3 bases, the J end lost 0 bases, and 12 bases lay between the germline ends. The CDR3 sequence is 14 residues long. The data derive from a study of cytomegalovirus exposure and HLA in healthy donors. Findings of the study overall: Using the classifier, cytomegalovirus status was reportedly diagnosed with high specificity and sensitivity. The tendency of first-cohort TCR clusters to co-occur in the 100 to 150 validation repertoires was identified by a subsequent analysis.

This rearrangement joins TRBV29-1 to TRBJ2-7; D unresolved. This clonotype was obtained from a man aged 18 to 29 in good health and CMV-seropositive. The source material was PBMCs. In DNA form, the CDR3 reads TGCAGCGTTGAGCTGGCCAGTGGCTCCTACGAGCAGTACTTC. Its translation is CSVELASGSYEQYF.